Given below is one T cell receptor (beta chain) in context. Sequencing used immunoSEQ multiplex PCR; TCRdb keeps in-frame clones, though not all of them. The table shows 120,000 to 150,000 clones, with 80% to 85% occurring only once. The CDR3 has 13 residues. V lost 0 bases and J lost 9, with 9 bases in between. Germline V gives CDR1 LGHNA, CDR2 YNFKEQ. This sample is part of a study of blood T cell repertoires in COVID-19. Study information: Acute and convalescent COVID-19 samples came from the United States, Italy and Spain.

Material: PBMCs or T cells enriched from blood (not recorded which). This sequence joins TRBV4-2 and TRBJ2-1; possible D gene TRBD2, 5 bases. This clonotype was sampled from a man in his forties with acute COVID-19. The CDR3 spells CASSQDERREQFF. CDR3 coding DNA: TGTGCCAGCAGCCAAGATGAGCGGCGTGAGCAGTTCTTC.